This TCR gamma chain stems from a study of γδ T cells in repeated Plasmodium falciparum infection. Study-wide points: Vgamma9/Vdelta2+ repertoires stayed stably polyclonal over time and infection.

In germline, CDR1 is GITISATS, CDR2 ISYDGTV (reference sequence). The CDR3 is made up of 19 amino acids. The table lists this clone with many counts. Its antigen is unknown. TCRdb shows a much larger clone's protein in place of this DNA's translation, and the two differ at residue 13, likely through a read error; the protein shown is translated from the DNA. TRG and TRD sequences were obtained from every sorted gammadelta sample. TCRdb redid the clone calls on the multiplex PCR reads with CATT. The table shows approximately 25,000 gamma-chain clones, with roughly 3.1% occurring only once. Gammadelta T cells were flow-sorted from PBMC into Vgamma9/Vdelta2+ and Vdelta2-negative populations for bulk analysis.

The chain combines TRGV9 with TRGJP. Sequencing was performed on gamma-delta T cells from blood. The receptor was isolated from a pool of human donors (malaria-infected and uninfected, not separated). DNA for the CDR3: TGTGCCTTGTGGGAGGTGCATTTGGTGAGGGAGTTGAGCAAAAAAATCAAGGTATTT. Amino acid sequence: CALWEVHLVRELSKKIKVF.